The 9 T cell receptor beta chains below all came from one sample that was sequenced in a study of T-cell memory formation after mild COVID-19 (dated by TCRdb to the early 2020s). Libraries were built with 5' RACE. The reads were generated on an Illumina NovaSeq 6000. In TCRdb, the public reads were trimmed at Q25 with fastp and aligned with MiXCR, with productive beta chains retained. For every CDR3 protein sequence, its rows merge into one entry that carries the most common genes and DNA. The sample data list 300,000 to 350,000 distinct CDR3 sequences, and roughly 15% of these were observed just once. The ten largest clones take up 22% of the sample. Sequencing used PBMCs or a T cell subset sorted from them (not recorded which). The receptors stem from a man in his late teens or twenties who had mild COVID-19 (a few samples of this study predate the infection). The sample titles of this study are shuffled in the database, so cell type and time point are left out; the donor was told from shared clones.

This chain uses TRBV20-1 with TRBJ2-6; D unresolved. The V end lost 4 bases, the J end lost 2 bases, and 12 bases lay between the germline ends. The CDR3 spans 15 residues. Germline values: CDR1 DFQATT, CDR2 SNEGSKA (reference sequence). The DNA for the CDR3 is TGCAGTGCTACTGATCCGACGGCTGGGGCCAACGTCCTGACTTTC. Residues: CSATDPTAGANVLTF.

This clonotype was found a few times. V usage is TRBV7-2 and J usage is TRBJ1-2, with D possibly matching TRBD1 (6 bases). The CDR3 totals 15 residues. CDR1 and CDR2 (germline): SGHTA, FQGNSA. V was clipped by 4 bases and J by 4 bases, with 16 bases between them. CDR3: CASSSHPQGAYGYTF. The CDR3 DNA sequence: TGTGCCAGCAGCTCCCACCCACAGGGCGCCTATGGCTACACCTTC.

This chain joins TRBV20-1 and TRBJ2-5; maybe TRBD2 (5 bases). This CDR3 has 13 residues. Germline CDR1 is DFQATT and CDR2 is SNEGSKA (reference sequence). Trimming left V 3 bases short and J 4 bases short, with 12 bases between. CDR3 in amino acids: CSARGDRRETQYF. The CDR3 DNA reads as TGCAGTGCTAGGGGAGATAGACGAGAGACCCAGTACTTC.

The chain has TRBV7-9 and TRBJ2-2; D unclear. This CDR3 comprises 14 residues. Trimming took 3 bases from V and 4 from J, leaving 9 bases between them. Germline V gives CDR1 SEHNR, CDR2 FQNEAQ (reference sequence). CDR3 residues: CASSFNPGTGELFF. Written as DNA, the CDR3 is TGTGCCAGCAGCTTTAATCCAGGCACCGGGGAGCTGTTTTTT.

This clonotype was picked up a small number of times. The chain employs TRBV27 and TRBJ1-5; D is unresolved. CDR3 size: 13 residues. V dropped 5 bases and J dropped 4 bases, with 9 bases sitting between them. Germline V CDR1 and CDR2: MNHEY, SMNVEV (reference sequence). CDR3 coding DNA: TGTGCCAGCAGTCTGGGGTGGAATCAGCCCCAGCATTTT. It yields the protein CASSLGWNQPQHF.

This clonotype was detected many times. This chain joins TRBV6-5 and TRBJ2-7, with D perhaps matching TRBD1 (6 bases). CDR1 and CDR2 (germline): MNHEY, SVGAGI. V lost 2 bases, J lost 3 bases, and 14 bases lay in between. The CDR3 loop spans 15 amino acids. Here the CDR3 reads CASSYSATGSYEQYF. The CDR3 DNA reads TGTGCCAGCAGTTACAGTGCTACAGGGAGCTACGAGCAGTACTTC.

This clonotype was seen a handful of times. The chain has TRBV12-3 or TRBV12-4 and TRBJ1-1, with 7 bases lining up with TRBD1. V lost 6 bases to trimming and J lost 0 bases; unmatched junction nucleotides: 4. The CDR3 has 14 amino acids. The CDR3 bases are TGTGCCAGCAGACCAGGGGGTCTGAACACTGAAGCTTTCTTT. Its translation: CASRPGGLNTEAFF.

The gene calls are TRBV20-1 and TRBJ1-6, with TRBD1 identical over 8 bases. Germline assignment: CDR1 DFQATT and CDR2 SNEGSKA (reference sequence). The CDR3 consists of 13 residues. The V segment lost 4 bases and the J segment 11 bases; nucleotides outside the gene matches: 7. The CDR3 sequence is CSANDRGLAPLHF. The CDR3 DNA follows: TGCAGTGCTAACGACAGGGGTTTGGCACCCCTCCACTTT.

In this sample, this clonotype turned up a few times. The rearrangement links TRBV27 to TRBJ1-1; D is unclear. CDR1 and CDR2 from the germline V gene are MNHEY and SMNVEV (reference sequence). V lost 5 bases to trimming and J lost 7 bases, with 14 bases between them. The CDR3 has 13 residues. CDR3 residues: CASSLHPRREAFF. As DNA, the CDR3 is TGTGCCAGCAGTCTCCACCCCAGGCGTGAAGCTTTCTTT.